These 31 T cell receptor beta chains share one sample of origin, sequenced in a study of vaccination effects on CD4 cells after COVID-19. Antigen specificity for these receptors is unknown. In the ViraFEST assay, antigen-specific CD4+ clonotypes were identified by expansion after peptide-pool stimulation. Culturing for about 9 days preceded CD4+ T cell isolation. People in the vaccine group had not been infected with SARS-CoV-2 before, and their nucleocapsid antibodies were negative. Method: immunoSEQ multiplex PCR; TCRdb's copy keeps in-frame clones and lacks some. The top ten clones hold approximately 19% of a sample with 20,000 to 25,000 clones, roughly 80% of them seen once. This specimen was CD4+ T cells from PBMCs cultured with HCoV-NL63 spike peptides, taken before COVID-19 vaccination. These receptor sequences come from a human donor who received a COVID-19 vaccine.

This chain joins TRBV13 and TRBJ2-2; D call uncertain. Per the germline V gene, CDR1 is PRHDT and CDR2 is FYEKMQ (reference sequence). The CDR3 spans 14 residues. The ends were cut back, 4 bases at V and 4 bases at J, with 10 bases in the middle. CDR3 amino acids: CASSSRKGTGELFF. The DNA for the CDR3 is TGTGCCAGCAGCTCCCGGAAGGGCACCGGGGAGCTGTTTTTT.

The CDR3 sequence: CASTGNSYEQYF. The CDR3 nucleotides read TGTGCCAGCACAGGGAATTCCTACGAGCAGTACTTC. V usage is TRBV6-5 and J usage is TRBJ2-7; a possible D gene is TRBD1 (5 bases). Looked up from germline, CDR1 is MNHEY and CDR2 is SVGAGI. The CDR3 extends over 12 amino acids. V shed 7 bases and J shed 1 base, with 8 bases lying between them.

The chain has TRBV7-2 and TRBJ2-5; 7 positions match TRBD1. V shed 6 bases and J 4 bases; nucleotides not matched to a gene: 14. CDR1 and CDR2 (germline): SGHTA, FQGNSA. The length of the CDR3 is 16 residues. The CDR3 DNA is TGTGCCAGCAGAAAGAGACAGGGTACGGTGGGAGAGACCCAGTACTTC. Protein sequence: CASRKRQGTVGETQYF.

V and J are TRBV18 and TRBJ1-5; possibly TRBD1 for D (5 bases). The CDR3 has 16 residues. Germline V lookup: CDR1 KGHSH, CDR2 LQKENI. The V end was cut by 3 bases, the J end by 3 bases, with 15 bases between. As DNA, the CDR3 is TGTGCCAGCTCACCCCTATTGGCAGGGCCCAATCAGCCCCAGCATTTT. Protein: CASSPLLAGPNQPQHF.

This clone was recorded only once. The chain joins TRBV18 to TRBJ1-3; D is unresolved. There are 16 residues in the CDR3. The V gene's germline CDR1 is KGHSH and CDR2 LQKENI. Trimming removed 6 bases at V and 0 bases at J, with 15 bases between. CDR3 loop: CASSVDGGSSGNTIYF. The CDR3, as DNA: TGTGCCAGCTCGGTAGACGGTGGGAGCTCTGGAAACACCATATATTTT.

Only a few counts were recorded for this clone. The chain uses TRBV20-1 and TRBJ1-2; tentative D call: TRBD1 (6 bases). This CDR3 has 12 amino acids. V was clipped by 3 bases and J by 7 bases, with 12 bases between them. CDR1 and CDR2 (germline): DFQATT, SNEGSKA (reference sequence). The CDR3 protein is CSASLGAGGYTF. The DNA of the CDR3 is TGCAGTGCTAGTCTGGGGGCGGGTGGCTACACCTTC.

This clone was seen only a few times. The CDR3: CASSQSGGSFLHEQYF. In nucleotides, the CDR3 is TGTGCCAGCAGCCAGAGCGGTGGCAGTTTCCTGCACGAGCAGTACTTC. The rearrangement uses TRBV3-1 (or the pseudogene TRBV3-2) and TRBJ2-7; tentative D call: TRBD2 (5 bases). CDR3 length equals 16 residues. The germline V gene has CDR1 LGHDT and CDR2 YNNKEL (reference sequence). V was cut by 3 bases and J by 5 bases, with 20 bases left in between.

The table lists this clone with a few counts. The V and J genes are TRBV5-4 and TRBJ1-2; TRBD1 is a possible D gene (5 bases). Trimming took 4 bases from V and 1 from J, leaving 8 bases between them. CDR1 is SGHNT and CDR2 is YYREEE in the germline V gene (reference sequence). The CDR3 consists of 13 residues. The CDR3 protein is CASSMDNNYGYTF. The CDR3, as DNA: TGTGCCAGCAGCATGGACAATAACTATGGCTACACCTTC.

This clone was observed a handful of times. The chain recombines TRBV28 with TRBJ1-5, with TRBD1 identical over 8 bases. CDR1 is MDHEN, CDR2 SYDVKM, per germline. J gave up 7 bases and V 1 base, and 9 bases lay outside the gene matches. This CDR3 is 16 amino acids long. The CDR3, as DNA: TGTGCCAGCAGTTTATTGCAGGGGGCTTTATCCCAGCCCCAGCATTTT. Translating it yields CASSLLQGALSQPQHF.

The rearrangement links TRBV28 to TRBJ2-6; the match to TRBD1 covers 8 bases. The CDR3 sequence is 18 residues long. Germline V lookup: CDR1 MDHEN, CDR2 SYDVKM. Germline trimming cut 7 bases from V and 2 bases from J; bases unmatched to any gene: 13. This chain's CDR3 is CASKSITGGVPGANVLTF. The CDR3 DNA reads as TGTGCCAGCAAGTCGATAACAGGGGGTGTCCCTGGGGCCAACGTCCTGACTTTC.

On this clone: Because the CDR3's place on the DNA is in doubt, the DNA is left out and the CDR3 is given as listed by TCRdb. CDR3 amino acids: CASSQPFGLGTLSW. The chain links TRBV4-1 to TRBJ1-1. The CDR3 contains 14 residues when both ends are counted. In germline, CDR1 is MGHRA, CDR2 YSYEKL.

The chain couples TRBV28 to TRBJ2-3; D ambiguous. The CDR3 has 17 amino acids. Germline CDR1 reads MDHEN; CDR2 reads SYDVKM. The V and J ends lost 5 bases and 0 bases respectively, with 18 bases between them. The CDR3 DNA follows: TGTGCCAGCAGTGGTAGTGGAGTCATCTCTAGCACAGATACGCAGTATTTT. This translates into CASSGSGVISSTDTQYF. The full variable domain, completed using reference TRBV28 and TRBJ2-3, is DVKVTQSSRYLVKRTGEKVFLECVQDMDHENMFWYRQDPGLGLRLIYFSYDVKMKEKGDIPEGYSVSREKKERFSLILESASTNQTSMYLCASSGSGVISSTDTQYFGPGTRLTVL.

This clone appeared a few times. For the CDR3, the DNA is TGTGCCAGCCATCGCTTGGCGGGCTCAGGCACCGGGGAGCTGTTTTTT. Its translation is CASHRLAGSGTGELFF. The chain uses TRBV19 and TRBJ2-2, with D possibly matching TRBD2 (5 bases). Trimming left V 9 bases short and J 4 bases short, with 21 bases between. CDR3 length: 16 residues. Germline-derived CDR1 and CDR2 are LNHDA and SQIVND (reference sequence).

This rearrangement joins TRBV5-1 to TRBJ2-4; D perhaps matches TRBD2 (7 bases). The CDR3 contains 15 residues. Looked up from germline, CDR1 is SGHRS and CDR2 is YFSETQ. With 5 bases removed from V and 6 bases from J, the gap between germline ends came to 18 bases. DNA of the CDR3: TGCGCCAGCAGTCCGGGGAGGGGGACGGTAAACATTCAGTACTTC. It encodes CASSPGRGTVNIQYF. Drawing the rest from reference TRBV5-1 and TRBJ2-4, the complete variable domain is KAGVTQTPRYLIKTRGQQVTLSCSPISGHRSVSWYQQTPGQGLQFLFEYFSETQRNKGNFPGRFSGRQFSNSRSEMNVSTLELGDSALYLCASSPGRGTVNIQYFGAGTRLSVL.

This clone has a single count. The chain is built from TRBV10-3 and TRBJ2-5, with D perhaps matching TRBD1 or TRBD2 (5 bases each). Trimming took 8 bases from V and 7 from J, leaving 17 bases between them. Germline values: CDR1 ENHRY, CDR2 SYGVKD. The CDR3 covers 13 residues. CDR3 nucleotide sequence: TGTGCCATCGGGGACGGCCTCGACGGGACCCAGTACTTC. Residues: CAIGDGLDGTQYF.

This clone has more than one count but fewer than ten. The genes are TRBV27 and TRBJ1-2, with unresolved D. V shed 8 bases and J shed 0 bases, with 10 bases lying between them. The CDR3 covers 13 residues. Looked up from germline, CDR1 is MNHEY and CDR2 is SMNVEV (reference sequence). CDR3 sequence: CASALGPNYGYTF. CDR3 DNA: TGTGCCAGCGCTCTCGGTCCTAACTATGGCTACACCTTC.

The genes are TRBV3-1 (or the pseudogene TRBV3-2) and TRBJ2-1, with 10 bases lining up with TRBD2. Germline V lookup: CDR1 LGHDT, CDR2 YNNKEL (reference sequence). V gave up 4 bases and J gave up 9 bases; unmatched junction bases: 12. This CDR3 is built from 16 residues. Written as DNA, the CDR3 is TGTGCCAGCAGCCCTGGGGCAAGCGGGGGGGCGCGTGAGCAGTTCTTC. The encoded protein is CASSPGASGGAREQFF.

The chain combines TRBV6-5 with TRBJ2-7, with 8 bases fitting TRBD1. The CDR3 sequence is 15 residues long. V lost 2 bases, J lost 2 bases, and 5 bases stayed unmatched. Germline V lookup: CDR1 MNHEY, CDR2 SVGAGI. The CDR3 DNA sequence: TGTGCCAGCAGTTACACCGGGACAGGTACCTACGAGCAGTACTTC. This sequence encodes CASSYTGTGTYEQYF.

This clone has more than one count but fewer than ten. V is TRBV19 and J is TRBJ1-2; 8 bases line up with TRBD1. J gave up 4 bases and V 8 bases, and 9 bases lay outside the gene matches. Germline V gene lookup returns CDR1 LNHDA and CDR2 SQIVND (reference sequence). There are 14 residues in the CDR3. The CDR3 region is CASQPGTGPYGYTF. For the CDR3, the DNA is TGTGCCAGTCAACCCGGGACAGGTCCCTATGGCTACACCTTC.

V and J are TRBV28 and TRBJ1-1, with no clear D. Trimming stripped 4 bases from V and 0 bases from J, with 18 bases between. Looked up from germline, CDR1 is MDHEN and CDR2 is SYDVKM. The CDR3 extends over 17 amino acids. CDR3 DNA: TGTGCCAGCAGTTCCAACGATCCCCGCTCCATGAACACTGAAGCTTTCTTT. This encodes CASSSNDPRSMNTEAFF.

CDR3 nucleotides: TGTGCCTGGGGTACCGGACGGCCCCTGGCCCAGTACTTC. It yields the protein CAWGTGRPLAQYF. The chain has TRBV30 and TRBJ2-5, with D hard to call. CDR3 length: 13 amino acids. V was clipped by 5 bases and J by 9 bases, with 19 bases between them. Germline assignment: CDR1 GTSNPN and CDR2 SVGIG (reference sequence).

The CDR3: CASSIDLLAGGSEQFF. The DNA for the CDR3 is TGTGCCAGTAGTATAGATCTACTAGCGGGAGGTAGTGAGCAGTTCTTC. The chain joins TRBV19 to TRBJ2-1, with 12 bases lining up with TRBD2. With V trimmed by 0 bases and J by 9 bases, 6 bases remained unmatched. Germline V gene sequence: CDR1 LNHDA, CDR2 SQIVND (reference sequence). The CDR3 runs to 16 residues.

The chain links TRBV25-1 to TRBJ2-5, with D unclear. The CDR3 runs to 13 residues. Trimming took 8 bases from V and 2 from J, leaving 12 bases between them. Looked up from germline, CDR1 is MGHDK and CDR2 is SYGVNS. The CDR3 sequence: CASATPAQETQYF. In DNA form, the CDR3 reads TGTGCCAGCGCCACGCCAGCTCAAGAGACCCAGTACTTC. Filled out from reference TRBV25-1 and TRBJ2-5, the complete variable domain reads EADIYQTPRYLVIGTGKKITLECSQTMGHDKMYWYQQDPGMELHLIHYSYGVNSTEKGDLSSESTVSRIRTEHFPLTLESARPSHTSQYLCASATPAQETQYFGPGTRLLVL.

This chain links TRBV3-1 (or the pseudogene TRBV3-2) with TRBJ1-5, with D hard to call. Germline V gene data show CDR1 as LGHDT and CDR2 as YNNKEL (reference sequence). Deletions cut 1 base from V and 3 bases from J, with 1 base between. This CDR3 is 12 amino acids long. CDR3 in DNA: TGTGCCAGCAGCCAAGTCAATCAGCCCCAGCATTTT. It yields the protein CASSQVNQPQHF.

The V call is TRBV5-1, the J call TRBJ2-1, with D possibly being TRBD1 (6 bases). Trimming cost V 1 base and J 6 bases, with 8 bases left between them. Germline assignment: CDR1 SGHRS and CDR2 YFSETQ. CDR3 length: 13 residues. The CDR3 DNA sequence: TGCGCCAGCAGCTTGAGAGGGGGCAATGAGCAGTTCTTC. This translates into CASSLRGGNEQFF.

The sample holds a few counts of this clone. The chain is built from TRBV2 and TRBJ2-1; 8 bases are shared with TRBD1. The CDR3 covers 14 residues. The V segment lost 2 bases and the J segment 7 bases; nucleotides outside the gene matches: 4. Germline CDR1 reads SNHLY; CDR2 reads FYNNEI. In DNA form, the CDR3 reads TGTGCCAGCAGTGAACAGGGGGCCCTTAATGAGCAGTTCTTC. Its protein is CASSEQGALNEQFF.

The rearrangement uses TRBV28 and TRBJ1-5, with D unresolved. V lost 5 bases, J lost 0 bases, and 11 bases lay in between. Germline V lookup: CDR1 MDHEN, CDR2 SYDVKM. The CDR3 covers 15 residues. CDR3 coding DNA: TGTGCCAGCAGTATCCCCGTTCGTAGCAATCAGCCCCAGCATTTT. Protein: CASSIPVRSNQPQHF.

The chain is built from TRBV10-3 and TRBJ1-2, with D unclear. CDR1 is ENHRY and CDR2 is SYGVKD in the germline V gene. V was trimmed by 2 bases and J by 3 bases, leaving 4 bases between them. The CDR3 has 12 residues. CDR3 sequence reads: CAISEGDYGYTF. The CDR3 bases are TGTGCCATCAGTGAGGGGGACTATGGCTACACCTTC.

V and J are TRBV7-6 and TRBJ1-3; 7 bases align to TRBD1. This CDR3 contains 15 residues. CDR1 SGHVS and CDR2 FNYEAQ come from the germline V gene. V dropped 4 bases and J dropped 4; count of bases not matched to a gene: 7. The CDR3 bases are TGTGCCAGCAGCTCACAGACAGGGTGGGGAAACACCATATATTTT. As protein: CASSSQTGWGNTIYF.

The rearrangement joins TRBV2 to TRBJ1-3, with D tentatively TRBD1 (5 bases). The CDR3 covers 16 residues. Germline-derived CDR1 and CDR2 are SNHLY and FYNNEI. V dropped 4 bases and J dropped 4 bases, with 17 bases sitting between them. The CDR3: CASSVNPPGLGNTIYF. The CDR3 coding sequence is TGTGCCAGCAGTGTTAATCCCCCAGGGCTCGGAAACACCATATATTTT.

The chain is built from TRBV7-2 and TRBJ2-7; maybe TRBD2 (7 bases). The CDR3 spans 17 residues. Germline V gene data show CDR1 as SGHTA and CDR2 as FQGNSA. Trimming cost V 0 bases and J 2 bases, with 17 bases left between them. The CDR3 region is CASSLAQWRGTTYEQYF. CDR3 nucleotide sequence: TGTGCCAGCAGCTTAGCCCAATGGCGGGGGACAACCTACGAGCAGTACTTC.